This T cell receptor beta chain was identified during a study of CD8 T cells in ankylosing spondylitis. This clonotype was seen many times. Its antigen is unknown. The CDR3 runs 14 residues. The V gene end was trimmed by 5 bases and the J gene end by 2 bases; junction bases not matched to a gene: 4. Germline lookup yields CDR1 SGHTA and CDR2 FQGNSA. TCRdb re-derived calls from the 5' RACE reads in MiXCR, one entry per CDR3 protein. The sample yields roughly 130,000 distinct CDR3 sequences, about a tenth seen once. General study findings and limits: Matched synovial fluid from ankylosing spondylitis patients was reported to be enriched for disease-linked clones.

The TCR originated in a male donor with ankylosing spondylitis or in good health (not recorded which). This chain links TRBV7-2 with TRBJ2-7, with 9 bases identical to TRBD1. Sequencing was done on a sample of blood, either unsorted or a sorted T cell fraction (not recorded which). The CDR3 nucleotides read TGTGCCAGCAGCGCCCGACAGGGGGCCTACGAGCAGTACTTC. Translated, it gives CASSARQGAYEQYF.